The table lists the clone carrying this T cell receptor (beta chain) with many counts. What it binds is unknown. TCRdb reanalyzed the PCR reads with MiXCR. Of approximately 20,000 clones listed, roughly a fifth are singletons. The sample comes from a study of metastatic and nonmetastatic thyroid tumors. V shed 5 bases and J 4 bases; nucleotides not matched to a gene: 5. CDR3 length: 13 amino acids. Study observations and caveats: Malignant thyroid tumors reportedly exceeded benign nodules significantly in TCR beta diversity, with the difference appearing in blood and tumor.

Ahead of thyroid surgery, no patient had received treatment of any kind. The sequencing input was tumor tissue. The sequence came from a female donor with papillary thyroid cancer or a benign thyroid nodule (not recorded which). Some clones in this sample may be carry-over from other donors' samples. The chain joins TRBV12-3 or TRBV12-4 to TRBJ2-7; TRBD2 matches at 7 bases. CDR3 DNA: TGTGCCAGCAGTCGACTAGCTCTATACGAGCAGTACTTC. Amino acid sequence: CASSRLALYEQYF.